These 27 T cell receptor beta chains were sequenced from one sample in a study of blood T cells in healthy people across ages. For the second PCR, which ran for about 6 to 11 cycles, a sample-barcoded 5' primer and a J-beta primer mix were used. Each CDR3 protein is one row after TCRdb ran MiXCR on the 5' RACE reads. Of about 800,000 distinct CDR3 sequences in the sample, about 45% were seen once. The sample taken for sequencing was blood. The receptors stem from a man older than 75 in good health.

The chain recombines TRBV2 with TRBJ2-1; 8 bases fit TRBD2. CDR3 length: 15 amino acids. After removal of 2 bases from V and 3 bases from J, the junction contained 3 bases not matched to a gene. The germline gives CDR1 SNHLY, CDR2 FYNNEI. This CDR3 reads CASSELSGSYNEQFF. The CDR3 DNA is TGTGCCAGCAGTGAACTGAGCGGGAGCTACAATGAGCAGTTCTTC.

The chain links TRBV28 to TRBJ2-5; no definite D call. The V and J ends lost 1 base and 11 bases respectively, with 17 bases between them. Germline V CDR1 and CDR2: MDHEN, SYDVKM. CDR3 length equals 14 residues. The CDR3 protein is CASSLLIRSDEQYF. The CDR3 DNA reads as TGTGCCAGCAGTTTATTAATTAGGTCGGATGAGCAGTACTTC.

The V gene is TRBV7-2, the J gene TRBJ2-1; 13 bases align to TRBD2. The CDR3 is 17 amino acids. V was pared by 3 bases and J by 4 bases, with 6 bases of the junction left unmatched. Germline V gene sequence: CDR1 SGHTA, CDR2 FQGNSA. Written as DNA, the CDR3 is TGTGCCAGCAGCTTGTCCGCGACTAGCGGGAGGTACAATGAGCAGTTCTTC. Translation gives CASSLSATSGRYNEQFF. The variable domain in full, completed from reference TRBV7-2 and TRBJ2-1, reads GAGVSQSPSNKVTEKGKDVELRCDPISGHTALYWYRQSLGQGLEFLIYFQGNSAPDKSGLPSDRFSAERTGGSVSTLTIQRTQQEDSAVYLCASSLSATSGRYNEQFFGPGTRLTVL.

This clonotype has at least ten counts. An end of the junction does not agree with germline; a read error may underlie this. The chain combines TRBV7-3 with TRBJ2-1; D uncertain. The V gene's germline CDR1 is SGHTA and CDR2 FQGTGA. This CDR3 is built from 13 residues. DNA for the CDR3: TGTGCCAGCAGCGTAACCAGAGACAATGAGCAGTTCTTC. Encoded protein: CASSVTRDNEQFF.

V usage is TRBV6-2 or TRBV6-3 and J usage is TRBJ2-7, with a tentative D call TRBD2 (5 bases). Per the germline V gene, CDR1 is MNHEY and CDR2 is SVGEGT. The CDR3 has 14 residues. With 8 bases removed from V and 4 bases from J, the gap between germline ends came to 18 bases. The CDR3 nucleotides read TGTGCCAGCTCTCTCTCGCGGGTTTTTTACGAGCAGTACTTC. Protein sequence: CASSLSRVFYEQYF.

V gene TRBV6-4 combines with J gene TRBJ2-1; 7 positions match TRBD2. CDR3 length: 14 residues. V gave up 3 bases and J gave up 8 bases; unmatched junction bases: 7. The germline gives CDR1 MRHNA, CDR2 SNTAGT. The CDR3 region has the DNA TGTGCCAGCAGTGAGAGCGGGGCAGGCCATGAGCAGTTCTTC. It specifies CASSESGAGHEQFF.

This clonotype was detected a few times. The genes are TRBV9 and TRBJ2-1, with 7 bases aligning to TRBD1. V lost 2 bases to trimming and J lost 4 bases; unmatched junction nucleotides: 6. This CDR3 contains 15 residues. Germline CDR1 and CDR2: SGDLS and YYNGEE. This CDR3 reads CASSVLGTEYNEQFF. CDR3 in DNA: TGTGCCAGCAGCGTTCTCGGGACAGAGTACAATGAGCAGTTCTTC.

A few counts support this clonotype. The V call is TRBV30, the J call TRBJ2-1; D unresolved. CDR3 length: 15 residues. Deletions cut 2 bases from V and 5 bases from J, with 16 bases between. From germline, CDR1 is GTSNPN and CDR2 SVGIG (reference sequence). The CDR3 is CAWSILGPENNEQFF. CDR3 coding DNA: TGTGCCTGGAGTATTCTTGGCCCCGAGAACAATGAGCAGTTCTTC.

The chain links TRBV25-1 to TRBJ1-6, with 8 bases identical to TRBD1. This CDR3 contains 14 residues. The germline V gene has CDR1 MGHDK and CDR2 SYGVNS. V dropped 8 bases and J dropped 7; count of bases not matched to a gene: 7. CDR3 protein: CASVDREGNSPLHF. The CDR3 DNA follows: TGTGCCAGCGTGGACAGGGAGGGGAATTCACCCCTCCACTTT.

Many counts were recorded for this clonotype. The chain is built from TRBV27 and TRBJ2-7, with 9 bases identical to TRBD2. Germline loops: CDR1 MNHEY, CDR2 SMNVEV (reference sequence). Losses at the gene ends were 2 bases for V and 2 bases for J; bases not matched to a gene: 1. CDR3 length equals 14 residues. The CDR3 sequence is CASSLGGRAYEQYF. In DNA, the CDR3 is TGTGCCAGCAGTTTAGGCGGGAGGGCCTACGAGCAGTACTTC.

Only a few counts were recorded for this clonotype. This chain connects TRBV19 to TRBJ2-7, with D tentatively TRBD1 (5 bases). The CDR3 consists of 16 residues. Deletions cut 3 bases from V and 3 bases from J, with 18 bases between. Germline-derived CDR1 and CDR2 are LNHDA and SQIVND (reference sequence). The CDR3 protein is CASSMRQSGLIYEQYF. The CDR3 DNA reads as TGTGCCAGTAGTATGAGACAGTCAGGGTTAATCTACGAGCAGTACTTC.

This clonotype appeared once. A read error may account for a junction end that differs from germline. The rearrangement links TRBV5-1 to TRBJ1-1, with TRBD1 identical over 11 bases. CDR1 SGHRS and CDR2 YFSETQ come from the germline V gene. This CDR3 comprises 14 residues. Here the CDR3 DNA reads TGCTCCAGCAGTACCGGGACAGGGGGTACTGAAGCTTTCTTT. It is translated as CSSSTGTGGTEAFF.

Details on this clonotype: This could be a read error, since a much larger clone is one nucleotide away. V is TRBV20-1 and J is TRBJ2-7, with unresolved D. The V end was cut by 6 bases, the J end by 3 bases, with 12 bases between. There are 12 residues in the CDR3. From germline, CDR1 is DFQATT and CDR2 SNEGSKA (reference sequence). Here the CDR3 reads CSAGWTDYEQYF. CDR3 DNA sequence: TGCAGTGCCGGATGGACCGACTACGAGCAGTACTTC.

This clonotype has just a few counts. The rearrangement joins TRBV11-2 to TRBJ1-2; 9 bases are a match to TRBD1. This CDR3 has 14 amino acids. Germline assignment: CDR1 SGHAT and CDR2 FQNNGV. Trimming at V came to 3 bases and at J to 5 bases, leaving 4 bases not matched to a gene. CDR3 nucleotides: TGTGCCAGCAGCTTGGGGACAGGGACTTATGGCTACACCTTC. Its protein product is CASSLGTGTYGYTF.

V is TRBV6-2 or TRBV6-3 and J is TRBJ2-5; D not certain. Trimming took off 6 bases at V and 5 bases at J, with 10 bases between the two ends. CDR3 length: 12 residues. Germline lookup yields CDR1 MNHEY and CDR2 SVGEGT. The CDR3: CASRDGGETQYF. The CDR3 DNA follows: TGTGCCAGCAGAGATGGTGGGGAGACCCAGTACTTC.

This clonotype occurred a few times. The gene calls are TRBV14 and TRBJ1-4; D not certain. V lost 3 bases and J lost 3, with 8 bases in between. Per germline, CDR1 SGHDN and CDR2 FVKESK. The CDR3 sequence is 14 residues long. CDR3 protein: CASSQYTANEKLFF. DNA for the CDR3: TGTGCCAGCAGCCAGTACACAGCTAATGAAAAACTGTTTTTT.

This clonotype occurred a few times. The chain employs TRBV29-1 and TRBJ2-3; possibly TRBD2 for D (5 bases). The CDR3 is 15 residues long. Germline V gene sequence: CDR1 SQVTM, CDR2 ANQGSEA. V was trimmed by 1 base and J by 0 bases, leaving 11 bases between them. CDR3 loop: CSVEGAGKSTDTQYF. The CDR3 DNA reads as TGCAGCGTTGAAGGAGCCGGGAAGAGCACAGATACGCAGTATTTT.

The table lists this clonotype with a few counts. CDR3 DNA sequence: TGTGCCACCAGTGATCCGGCGCCCCCCACAGATACGCAGTATTTT. The encoded protein is CATSDPAPPTDTQYF. The chain employs TRBV24-1 and TRBJ2-3; no clear D. This CDR3 is 15 amino acids long. Trimming removed 3 bases at V and 2 bases at J, with 11 bases between. The germline V gene encodes CDR1 KGHDR and CDR2 SFDVKD.

As regards this clonotype: This may be a read error: a much more frequent sequence differs by one nucleotide. The chain employs TRBV6-2 or TRBV6-3 and TRBJ2-7; D is ambiguous. This CDR3 has 12 amino acids. V was pared by 4 bases and J by 2 bases, with 6 bases between. Germline V gene sequence: CDR1 MNHEY, CDR2 SVGEGT. CDR3 in DNA: TGTGCCAGCAGTTTAAAGCCCTACGAGCAGTACTTC. Translating gives CASSLKPYEQYF.

This rearrangement joins TRBV10-1 to TRBJ2-3, with a tentative D call TRBD2 (6 bases). CDR1 and CDR2 from the germline V gene are WNHNN and SYGVQD (reference sequence). With 8 bases removed from V and 4 bases from J, the gap between germline ends came to 19 bases. The CDR3 runs to 15 residues. As DNA, the CDR3 is TGCGCCAGCTCCGGTGTTCGGAGGGGCTCAGATACGCAGTATTTT. It specifies CASSGVRRGSDTQYF.

This clonotype was detected only a few times. The genes are TRBV5-6 and TRBJ2-6, with 7 bases fitting TRBD1. Germline trimming cut 3 bases from V and 1 base from J; bases unmatched to any gene: 13. Germline CDR1 is SGHDT and CDR2 is YYEEEE. The CDR3 contains 19 residues. This CDR3 is CASSSTRTGWDSGANVLTF. The CDR3 DNA sequence: TGTGCCAGCAGCTCCACACGGACAGGCTGGGATTCTGGGGCCAACGTCCTGACTTTC.

The V and J genes are TRBV6-2 or TRBV6-3 and TRBJ1-2; D is undetermined. Between the trimmed V and J ends, which lost 6 bases and 7 bases, there was a span of 9 bases. Germline V CDR1 and CDR2: MNHEY, SVGEGT. The CDR3 totals 11 residues. CDR3 nucleotides: TGTGCCAGCAGAACGGGGTTTGGCTACACCTTC. Protein: CASRTGFGYTF.

The chain carries TRBV20-1 and TRBJ1-5, with 7 bases lining up with TRBD1. This CDR3 is built from 14 residues. From germline, CDR1 is DFQATT and CDR2 SNEGSKA (reference sequence). J lost 4 bases, V lost 2 bases, and 5 bases had no gene match. This CDR3 reads CSARIGQENQPQHF. The CDR3 DNA sequence: TGCAGTGCTAGAATCGGACAGGAAAATCAGCCCCAGCATTTT.

This clonotype was counted only a few times. The chain is built from TRBV5-1 and TRBJ2-7; weak D call: TRBD1 (6 bases). Germline V gives CDR1 SGHRS, CDR2 YFSETQ. Between the trimmed V and J ends, which lost 4 bases and 0 bases, there was a span of 11 bases. The CDR3 length is 14 residues. CDR3 sequence: CASSVLDSSYEQYF. The CDR3 coding sequence is TGCGCCAGCAGCGTACTGGACAGCTCCTACGAGCAGTACTTC.

This clonotype came up a few times. V is TRBV30 and J is TRBJ1-2; 7 bases are a match to TRBD1. CDR1 and CDR2 from the germline V gene are GTSNPN and SVGIG (reference sequence). J gave up 6 bases and V 3 bases, and 4 bases lay outside the gene matches. This CDR3 contains 12 residues. The CDR3 bases are TGTGCCTGGAGCCCAACAGGGGATGGCTACACCTTC. Protein sequence: CAWSPTGDGYTF.

This chain connects TRBV20-1 to TRBJ1-5; D gene unclear. The CDR3 covers 13 residues. The germline V gene encodes CDR1 DFQATT and CDR2 SNEGSKA (reference sequence). The ends were cut back, 6 bases at V and 5 bases at J, with 14 bases in the middle. The CDR3 DNA reads TGCAGTGCAAAACAAGGTGGACATCAGCCCCAGCATTTT. Its translation is CSAKQGGHQPQHF.

V is TRBV20-1 and J is TRBJ2-7, with 8 positions matching TRBD2. V shed 6 bases and J 1 base; nucleotides not matched to a gene: 8. This CDR3 has 14 amino acids. Germline V lookup: CDR1 DFQATT, CDR2 SNEGSKA (reference sequence). CDR3 amino acids: CSAKSGSNSYEQYF. DNA for the CDR3: TGCAGTGCCAAGAGCGGGAGCAATTCCTACGAGCAGTACTTC.